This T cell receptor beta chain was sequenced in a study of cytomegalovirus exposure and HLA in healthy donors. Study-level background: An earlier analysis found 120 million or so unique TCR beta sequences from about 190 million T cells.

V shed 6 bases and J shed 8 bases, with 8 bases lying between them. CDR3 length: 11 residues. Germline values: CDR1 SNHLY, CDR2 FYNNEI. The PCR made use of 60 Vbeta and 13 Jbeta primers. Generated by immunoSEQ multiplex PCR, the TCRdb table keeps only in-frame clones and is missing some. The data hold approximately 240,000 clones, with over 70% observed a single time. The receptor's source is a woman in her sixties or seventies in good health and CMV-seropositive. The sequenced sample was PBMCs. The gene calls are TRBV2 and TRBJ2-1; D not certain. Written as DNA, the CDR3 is TGTGCCAGCAGCACTTTTGATGAGCAGTTCTTC. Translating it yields CASSTFDEQFF.